One sample yielded the 25 T cell receptor beta chains listed below, sequenced in a study of blood T cell repertoires in COVID-19. Measured with immunoSEQ multiplex PCR; TCRdb has only the in-frame clones, and not every one. The sample holds around 70,000 clones; around 88% are singletons and the top ten take 1.9%. The sample taken for sequencing was peripheral blood. The source is a woman of 80 years or more with active or convalescent COVID-19.

The V and J genes are TRBV27 and TRBJ1-6; TRBD1 might be the D (6 bases). CDR1 is MNHEY, CDR2 SMNVEV, per germline (reference sequence). This CDR3 region has 14 residues. Trimming shortened V by 5 bases and J by 7 bases, and 12 bases separated the two germline ends. The CDR3 reads CASSGGAENSPLHF. The DNA for the CDR3 is TGTGCCAGCAGTGGGGGGGCCGAGAATTCACCCCTCCACTTT.

The chain is built from TRBV5-8 and TRBJ1-5, with D uncertain. This CDR3 region has 14 residues. V shed 0 bases and J shed 4 bases, with 8 bases lying between them. Germline V CDR1 and CDR2: SGHTS, YDEGEE. CDR3 sequence (DNA): TGTGCCAGCAGCTTGGGTAACGGTAATCAGCCCCAGCATTTT. The encoded protein is CASSLGNGNQPQHF.

V gene TRBV3-1 (or the pseudogene TRBV3-2) combines with J gene TRBJ1-2; 7 bases align to TRBD1. Germline CDR1 and CDR2: LGHDT and YNNKEL (reference sequence). The J segment lost 8 bases and the V segment lost 4 bases, leaving 19 bases of the junction unmatched. The CDR3 is 17 amino acids. DNA for the CDR3: TGTGCCAGCAGCCCTGGACAGGACCCAACTTACGAAGGAGGCTACACCTTC. Its translation: CASSPGQDPTYEGGYTF.

This clone was detected a few times. V usage is TRBV18 and J usage is TRBJ1-2; D remains unclear. There are 14 residues in the CDR3. V was pared by 2 bases and J by 7 bases, with 14 bases between. Per germline, CDR1 KGHSH and CDR2 LQKENI. The CDR3 region has the DNA TGTGCCAGCTCACCAACTTCGAGGTCGGGTGGCTACACCTTC. Protein sequence: CASSPTSRSGGYTF.

The gene calls are TRBV5-1 and TRBJ2-7; D remains unclear. This CDR3 is built from 15 residues. From germline, CDR1 is SGHRS and CDR2 YFSETQ. V was clipped by 0 bases and J by 9 bases, with 19 bases between them. This CDR3 is CASSLDTSTVRGQYF. The CDR3 bases are TGCGCCAGCAGCTTGGACACCTCTACCGTACGCGGGCAGTACTTC.

CDR3 protein: CASSGRAGLSSPDTQYF. The CDR3, as DNA: TGCGCCAGCAGCGGTAGGGCGGGACTAAGTAGCCCAGATACGCAGTATTTT. The rearrangement uses TRBV4-1 and TRBJ2-3; 7 nucleotides align to TRBD2. Per the germline V gene, CDR1 is MGHRA and CDR2 is YSYEKL. Trimming at V came to 5 bases and at J to 4 bases, leaving 15 bases not matched to a gene. The CDR3 sequence is 17 residues long.

This clone has only a few counts. J is TRBJ1-3 and V is TRBV7-2; no definite D call. The V gene's germline CDR1 is SGHTA and CDR2 FQGNSA. V lost 3 bases and J 0 bases, leaving 6 bases between the germline ends. This CDR3 contains 14 residues. The CDR3 DNA reads as TGTGCCAGCAGCTTGACTAGCTCTGGAAACACCATATATTTT. It encodes CASSLTSSGNTIYF.

This clone was counted a few times. The DNA for the CDR3 is TGTGCCAGCAGTTTTCGGCGGGGGGCCCGGGAGCTGTTTTTT. Protein: CASSFRRGARELFF. The chain has TRBV6-5 and TRBJ2-2; 8 bases are shared with TRBD2. CDR3 length: 14 amino acids. The V and J ends lost 4 bases and 9 bases, in that order; junction bases with no gene match: 7. The germline gives CDR1 MNHEY, CDR2 SVGAGI.

This sequence joins TRBV27 and TRBJ2-6; D is uncertain. With 3 bases removed from V and 1 base from J, the gap between germline ends came to 4 bases. This CDR3 has 14 amino acids. Germline CDR1 MNHEY, CDR2 SMNVEV (reference sequence). This CDR3 is CASSLSSGANVLTF. CDR3 bases: TGTGCCAGCAGTTTGTCATCTGGGGCCAACGTCCTGACTTTC. Complete variable domain (other parts from reference TRBV27 and TRBJ2-6): EAQVTQNPRYLITVTGKKLTVTCSQNMNHEYMSWYRQDPGLGLRQIYYSMNVEVTDKGDVPEGYKVSRKEKRNFPLILESPSPNQTSLYFCASSLSSGANVLTFGAGSRLTVL.

The chain combines TRBV5-1 with TRBJ2-5; 11 bases are shared with TRBD2. Germline CDR1 SGHRS, CDR2 YFSETQ. With 3 bases clipped from V and 3 bases from J, the junction kept 1 base outside the gene matches. The CDR3 consists of 14 residues. The CDR3 bases are TGCGCCAGCAGCTGGGGACTAGCGGAAGAGACCCAGTACTTC. Translation: CASSWGLAEETQYF.

This clone has just one count. The V call is TRBV7-6, the J call TRBJ2-3, with a weak D call TRBD1 (6 bases). This CDR3 has 15 amino acids. Looked up from germline, CDR1 is SGHVS and CDR2 is FNYEAQ. Trimming took off 1 base at V and 2 bases at J, with 10 bases between the two ends. The CDR3, as DNA: TGTGCCAGCAGCTTAGGTCACAGGGTCACAGATACGCAGTATTTT. Protein product: CASSLGHRVTDTQYF.

This clone was seen once. The chain couples TRBV12-3 or TRBV12-4 to TRBJ1-2; no clear D. The CDR3 spans 12 residues. Trimming cost V 3 bases and J 5 bases, with 7 bases left between them. The CDR3 coding sequence is TGTGCCAGCAGTTTCGAGGGATATGGCTACACCTTC. The encoded protein is CASSFEGYGYTF.

The chain recombines TRBV10-3 with TRBJ2-5; 9 nucleotides align to TRBD2. This CDR3 has 17 residues. J was trimmed by 1 base and V by 3 bases; bases with no gene match: 9. Germline V gene lookup returns CDR1 ENHRY and CDR2 SYGVKD. CDR3 residues: CAISENFLAGPQETQYF. The CDR3 DNA follows: TGTGCCATCAGTGAAAATTTCCTAGCGGGGCCCCAAGAGACCCAGTACTTC.

There are many counts of this clone. V and J are TRBV4-3 and TRBJ2-7; D not resolved. This CDR3 is built from 15 residues. Trimming stripped 3 bases from V and 0 bases from J, with 12 bases between. Germline CDR1 LGHNA, CDR2 YSLEER. The CDR3 reads CASSQTTASSYEQYF. CDR3 in DNA: TGCGCCAGCAGCCAGACAACGGCCAGCTCCTACGAGCAGTACTTC.

This clone has only one observation. CDR3 residues: CASSVGETVGNTIYF. For the CDR3, the DNA is TGTGCCAGCAGCGTAGGCGAGACAGTGGGAAACACCATATATTTT. The V and J genes are TRBV9 and TRBJ1-3; the D gene is possibly TRBD1 (5 bases). CDR3 size: 15 residues. The V end was cut by 0 bases, the J end by 4 bases, with 11 bases between. Looked up from germline, CDR1 is SGDLS and CDR2 is YYNGEE.

The chain joins TRBV5-4 to TRBJ2-2, with D possibly matching TRBD1 (5 bases). In germline, CDR1 is SGHNT, CDR2 YYREEE (reference sequence). The ends were cut back, 4 bases at V and 4 bases at J, with 11 bases in the middle. This CDR3 has 14 residues. CDR3: CASSLGGATGELFF. CDR3 nucleotide sequence: TGTGCCAGCAGCCTGGGTGGGGCCACCGGGGAGCTGTTTTTT.

This CDR3 reads CASTTILGSEQETQYF. The DNA for the CDR3 is TGTGCCAGCACCACCATCCTAGGCTCGGAGCAAGAGACCCAGTACTTC. The gene calls are TRBV5-7 and TRBJ2-5; D gene unclear. TRBV5-7 is placed among ORFs of uncertain function. Between the trimmed V and J ends, which lost 6 bases and 2 bases, there was a span of 20 bases. CDR3 length equals 16 residues.

The rearrangement uses TRBV11-3 and TRBJ2-5, with a tentative D call TRBD2 (5 bases). The CDR3 contains 11 residues. Germline loops: CDR1 SGHNT, CDR2 YENEEA. V was shortened by 8 bases and J by 5 bases, with 9 bases between the two germline ends. CDR3 sequence: CASQGGETQYF. CDR3 in DNA: TGTGCCAGCCAAGGCGGGGAGACCCAGTACTTC. Full variable domain (missing parts from reference TRBV11-3 and TRBJ2-5): EAGVVQSPRYKIIEKKQPVAFWCNPISGHNTLYWYLQNLGQGPELLIRYENEEAVDDSQLPKDRFSAERLKGVDSTLKIQPAELGDSAVYLCASQGGETQYFGPGTRLLVL.

The gene calls are TRBV6-5 and TRBJ2-7; D is ambiguous. There are 12 residues in the CDR3. V was clipped by 6 bases and J by 4 bases, with 10 bases between them. CDR1 MNHEY and CDR2 SVGAGI come from the germline V gene. The CDR3 bases are TGTGCCAGCAGCCCCGGGTTTTACGAGCAGTACTTC. As protein: CASSPGFYEQYF.

The chain recombines TRBV21-1 with TRBJ1-3; TRBD1 is taken as the D call from the table, unchecked against the DNA. TRBV21-1 is noted as a pseudogene. The CDR3 spans 15 residues. This CDR3 is CASSNSDRAGNTIYF. In DNA form, the CDR3 reads TGTGCCAGCAGCAACTCAGACAGGGCTGGAAACACCATATATTTT.

This rearrangement joins TRBV7-2 to TRBJ2-7, with D possibly TRBD2 on 6 matching bases. This CDR3 comprises 13 residues. Germline CDR1 reads SGHTA; CDR2 reads FQGNSA. V lost 5 bases to trimming and J lost 2 bases, with 10 bases between them. The CDR3 sequence: CASSGDSPYEQYF. Written as DNA, the CDR3 is TGTGCCAGCAGCGGGGACTCACCCTACGAGCAGTACTTC.

The chain has TRBV3-1 (or the pseudogene TRBV3-2) and TRBJ1-2; 7 positions match TRBD1. Germline V gene sequence: CDR1 LGHDT, CDR2 YNNKEL (reference sequence). This CDR3 contains 15 residues. V lost 2 bases to trimming and J lost 4 bases; unmatched junction nucleotides: 7. CDR3 DNA: TGTGCCAGCAGCCAAACCCCCGGGACAGCCTATGGCTACACCTTC. Amino acids: CASSQTPGTAYGYTF.

V usage is TRBV2 and J usage is TRBJ1-4; 9 bases map to TRBD1. The CDR3 is 16 residues long. Per germline, CDR1 SNHLY and CDR2 FYNNEI. Trimming at V came to 2 bases and at J to 7 bases, leaving 8 bases not matched to a gene. DNA for the CDR3: TGTGCCAGCAGTGAAATCGGGACAGGGACAGGTGAAAAACTGTTTTTT. It encodes CASSEIGTGTGEKLFF.

The chain is built from TRBV5-6 and TRBJ1-6; the match to TRBD1 covers 8 bases. Germline CDR1 is SGHDT and CDR2 is YYEEEE. The CDR3 is 14 residues long. V shed 5 bases and J 5 bases; nucleotides not matched to a gene: 3. The CDR3 protein is CASRRTGNNSPLHF. The CDR3, as DNA: TGTGCCAGCAGGAGGACAGGGAATAATTCACCCCTCCACTTT.

The chain joins TRBV15 to TRBJ1-2; 7 bases agree with TRBD1. Trimming took 2 bases from V and 4 from J; bases not matched to a gene: 4. Germline CDR1 LNHNV, CDR2 YYDKDF (reference sequence). The CDR3 contains 14 residues. The CDR3 coding sequence is TGTGCCACCAGCAGAACCACAGGGGTCTATGGCTACACCTTC. Its protein product is CATSRTTGVYGYTF.